This T cell receptor beta chain emerged from a study of blood T cells in healthy people across ages. Study-level background: Capturing about one barcoded beta molecule per two T cells was achieved by template switching.

For the second PCR, which ran for about 7 to 11 cycles, a sample-barcoded 5' primer and a J-beta primer mix were used. One entry per CDR3 protein results from TCRdb running MiXCR on the 5' RACE reads. This table holds roughly 680,000 distinct CDR3 sequences, more than 45% found once. Trimming shortened V by 7 bases and J by 0 bases, and 11 bases separated the two germline ends. CDR3 length: 13 residues. Germline V lookup: CDR1 SGHRS, CDR2 YFSETQ. A minimum of 6.5 million PBMCs was isolated per sample. The sequence came from a woman older than 75 in good health. The sequenced material came from blood. The chain links TRBV5-1 to TRBJ2-7, with a weak D call TRBD2 (5 bases). CDR3 residues: CASAGADSYEQYF. CDR3 sequence (DNA): TGCGCCAGCGCCGGAGCGGACTCCTACGAGCAGTACTTC.